This T cell receptor (beta chain) originates from a study of CD8 T cells in ankylosing spondylitis. The sample holds a few counts of this clonotype. What it binds is not known. TCRdb re-derived calls from the 5' RACE reads in MiXCR, one entry per CDR3 protein. The table records more than 650,000 distinct CDR3 sequences, approximately 12% of them present only once. Study-wide points: Significant enrichment of disease-linked clones was reportedly seen in matched ankylosing spondylitis synovial fluid. Seemingly distinctive of ankylosing spondylitis blood was a TCR beta motif formed by eight highly homologous variants.

The sequence was obtained from a male donor with ankylosing spondylitis. Sequencing was performed on blood, either unsorted or a sorted T cell fraction (not recorded which).

DNA of the CDR3: TGTGCCAGCAGTTATCTCAGGGGGGGACAGGGGTCGATTCAGCCCCAGCATTTT. Protein sequence: CASSYLRGGQGSIQPQHF. The rearrangement links TRBV28 to TRBJ1-5; 10 nucleotides agree with TRBD1. The V segment lost 4 bases and the J segment 6 bases; nucleotides outside the gene matches: 15. Germline V gene lookup returns CDR1 MDHEN and CDR2 SYDVKM. The CDR3 runs 18 residues.